The source of this T cell receptor (beta chain) is a study of T cells expressing NK-cell markers. As for the study in general: In the group of eight sequenced donors, seven were HCMV-seropositive and one was seronegative. Study-wide results and caveats: Topping the CD3+CD56-NKG2C+ fraction as well were these clonotypes, in a few donors.

Of note for this clonotype: The antigen is not known.

With the 5' RACE reads reprocessed, TCRdb shows one record per CDR3 protein and no DNA. The listing contains under 200,000 distinct CDR3 sequences. Germline V gene sequence: CDR1 KGHSH, CDR2 LQKENI. CDR3 length: 16 amino acids. The rearrangement uses TRBV18 and TRBJ2-7. Sequencing input: blood T cells: a sorted CD56 or NKG2C T cell subset, CD4+ or CD8+ T cells, or bulk PBMC T cells (not recorded which). The TCR was taken from a woman between 18 and 70 years old in good health. This CDR3 reads CASSPRSARDSYEQYF. Full variable domain (outside the CDR3, taken from reference TRBV18 and TRBJ2-7): NAGVMQNPRHLVRRRGQEARLRCSPMKGHSHVYWYRQLPEEGLKFMVYLQKENIIDESGMPKERFSAEFPKEGPSILRIQQVVRGDSAAYFCASSPRSARDSYEQYFGPGTRLTVT.